Detailed here is one T cell receptor beta chain. Sequencing used immunoSEQ multiplex PCR; TCRdb keeps in-frame clones, though not all of them. The repertoire has about 400,000 clones, about 90% of them found once; the top ten carry around 1.2%. The data stem from a study of blood T cell repertoires in COVID-19. Germline values: CDR1 SGHTA, CDR2 FQGNSA. The V gene lost 4 bases and the J gene lost 3 bases, with 15 bases spanning the gap. CDR3 length equals 15 residues. The sequenced sample was peripheral blood. V and J are TRBV7-2 and TRBJ1-1; no reliable D call. The TCR sequence derives from a middle-aged man with acute or convalescent COVID-19. The CDR3 DNA reads TGTGCCAGCAGCTCGCTCAACAGTCGTTACACTGAAGCTTTCTTT. Translating it yields CASSSLNSRYTEAFF. Supplemented by reference TRBV7-2 and TRBJ1-1, the full variable domain reads GAGVSQSPSNKVTEKGKDVELRCDPISGHTALYWYRQSLGQGLEFLIYFQGNSAPDKSGLPSDRFSAERTGGSVSTLTIQRTQQEDSAVYLCASSSLNSRYTEAFFGQGTRLTVV.